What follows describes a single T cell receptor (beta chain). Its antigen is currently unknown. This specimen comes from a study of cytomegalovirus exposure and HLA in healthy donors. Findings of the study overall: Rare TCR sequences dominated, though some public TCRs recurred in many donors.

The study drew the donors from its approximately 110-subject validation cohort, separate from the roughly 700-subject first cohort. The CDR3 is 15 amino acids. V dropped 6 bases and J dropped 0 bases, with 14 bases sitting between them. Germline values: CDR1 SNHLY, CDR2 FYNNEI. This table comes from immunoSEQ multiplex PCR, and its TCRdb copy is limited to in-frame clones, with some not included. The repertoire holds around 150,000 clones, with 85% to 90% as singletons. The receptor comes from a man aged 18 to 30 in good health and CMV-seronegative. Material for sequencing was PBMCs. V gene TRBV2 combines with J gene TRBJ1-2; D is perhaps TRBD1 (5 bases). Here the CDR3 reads CASSGGGKANYGYTF. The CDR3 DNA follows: TGTGCCAGCAGCGGGGGGGGAAAAGCTAACTATGGCTACACCTTC.